This TCR beta chain was sequenced during a study of technical replicates of blood from a handful of donors. V was clipped by 4 bases and J by 0 bases; unmatched bases: 7. The CDR3 runs to 18 residues. Looked up from germline, CDR1 is SGHNT and CDR2 is YYREEE (reference sequence). This clone was detected once. The assay was immunoSEQ multiplex PCR, and TCRdb's table has in-frame clones only and misses some. The sample yields 80,000 to 85,000 clones, 75% to 90% seen once. The chain combines TRBV5-4 with TRBJ2-1, with TRBD2 matching over 13 bases. This clonotype was obtained from a human donor in good health. Input material: T cells isolated from PBMCs. The DNA of the CDR3 is TGTGCCAGCAGCCGGACTAGCGGGAGTGAGAGCTCCTACAATGAGCAGTTCTTC. Amino acids: CASSRTSGSESSYNEQFF.